The rows below give T cell receptor beta chains drawn from one sample of a study of technical replicates of blood from a handful of donors. The data were produced by immunoSEQ multiplex PCR, yet TCRdb's version contains in-frame clones alone and is incomplete. This sample has under 85,000 clones; roughly 97% occur once, and the top ten carry more than 0.15%. Sequencing was carried out using T cells isolated from PBMCs. These receptors all come from a human donor in good health. The CDR3 runs from the conserved cysteine through the conserved F or W. Expanded clones get a size class; other rows say once, few or many, or leave the size out.

v_call	clone_size	j_call	cdr3_aa
TRBV5-6	NA	TRBJ1-5	CASSLAGNQPQHF
TRBV5-4	few	TRBJ2-7	CASSLGTGTEQYF
TRBV7-8	NA	TRBJ2-7	CASSLRTTGNYEQYF
TRBV5-4	NA	TRBJ2-5	CASSDRDSKETQYF
TRBV7-9	NA	TRBJ2-3	CASSPIVLAGSTDTQYF
TRBV28	NA	TRBJ2-3	CASSGQGAADTQYF
TRBV6-6	NA	TRBJ2-3	CASSYSTQSSYF
TRBV28	NA	TRBJ2-2	CASQGSINTGELFF
TRBV27	once	TRBJ2-7	CASSLGDRSSYEQYF
TRBV9	NA	TRBJ2-2	CASSVARLPFNTGELFF
TRBV7-9	NA	TRBJ2-1	CASSKHPASGGTLYNEQFF
TRBV27	NA	TRBJ1-1	CASSLQGNTEAFF
TRBV6-5	NA	TRBJ1-1	CASSYVRGRWNTEAFF
TRBV27	NA	TRBJ2-7	CASSLSGPYEQYF
TRBV7-9	NA	TRBJ2-2	CASSFILQRRTGELFF
TRBV4-1	NA	TRBJ1-2	CASSQDSSGWDYYGYTF